These T cell receptor beta chains were read from a single sample in a study of regulatory T cells in long-lasting Graves disease. TCRdb reprocessed the multiplex PCR reads via MiXCR and lists one record per CDR3 protein. The data hold 600,000 to 800,000 distinct CDR3 sequences, with about 30% observed a single time. Sequenced here: peripheral blood mononuclear cells (PBMCs), sampled when the disease was refractory, from a patient treated with antithyroid drugs. These receptor sequences come from a female donor with Graves disease. CDR3s include the opening cysteine and the closing phenylalanine or tryptophan. D genes are given only for firm matches. Not all rows give a size; the values are once, few, many and, for expanded clones, a class.

few,-,TRBJ1-1,TRBV18,CATYGVGTEAFF,TGTGCCACCTACGGGGTCGGGACTGAAGCTTTCTTT
few,-,TRBJ1-6,TRBV28,CASSQGRGNNSPLHF,TGTGCCAGCAGCCAGGGTAGGGGTAATAATTCACCCCTCCACTTT
-,TRBD1,TRBJ1-2,TRBV29-1,CSLGGDRQNGYTF,TGCAGCCTAGGCGGGGACAGGCAAAACGGCTACACCTTC
once,-,TRBJ1-2,TRBV11-2,CASSSEFDYGYTF,TGTGCCAGCAGCTCGGAGTTTGACTATGGCTACACCTTC
few,TRBD1,TRBJ1-1,TRBV3-1,CASSHRSNRGTEAFF,TGTGCCAGCAGCCACCGTAGTAACAGGGGCACTGAAGCTTTCTTT
many,-,TRBJ1-2,TRBV28,CASSFGGGVAYGYTF,TGTGCCAGCAGTTTTGGGGGGGGGGTGGCCTATGGCTACACCTTC
-,-,TRBJ2-7,TRBV20-1,CSANDRDGSSYEQYF,TGCAGTGCAAACGATCGGGATGGTAGCTCCTACGAGCAGTACTTC
few,TRBD2,TRBJ2-2,TRBV20-1,CSALTSANTGELFF,TGCAGTGCCTTGACTAGCGCGAACACCGGGGAGCTGTTTTTT
-,-,TRBJ1-1,TRBV11-2,CASSLGGGVSYSEAFF,TGTGCCAGCAGCTTAGGAGGCGGAGTTTCGTACTCTGAAGCTTTCTTT
many,-,TRBJ2-5,TRBV29-1,CSGRGPEGETQYF,TGCAGCGGCAGGGGTCCCGAGGGAGAGACCCAGTACTTC
-,-,TRBJ1-2,TRBV28,CASSLGGTPNYGYTF,TGTGCCAGCAGTTTGGGGGGGACCCCTAACTATGGCTACACCTTC
few,-,TRBJ1-2,TRBV11-2,CASSLVAGSGGYTF,TGTGCCAGCAGCTTAGTAGCAGGGTCGGGTGGCTACACCTTC
once,-,TRBJ2-7,TRBV6-1,CASNRSGPLYEQYF,TGTGCCAGCAACCGATCGGGTCCTCTCTACGAGCAGTACTTC
few,-,TRBJ1-1,TRBV9,CASSVTPENTEAFF,TGTGCCAGCAGCGTAACTCCGGAGAACACTGAAGCTTTCTTT
-,-,TRBJ1-4,TRBV5-1,CASSSGITAEKLFF,TGCGCCAGCAGCTCAGGGATCACGGCGGAAAAACTGTTTTTT
-,TRBD1,TRBJ2-7,TRBV6-2/TRBV6-3,CASSYWLWGQGSSYEQYF,TGTGCCAGCAGTTATTGGCTATGGGGACAGGGGTCGTCCTACGAGCAGTACTTC
few,-,TRBJ1-2,TRBV6-1,CASSEAIDYGYTF,TGTGCCAGCAGTGAAGCGATCGACTATGGCTACACCTTC
-,-,TRBJ1-1,TRBV12-3/TRBV12-4,CASSGLQNTEAFF,TGTGCCAGCAGCGGACTGCAAAACACTGAAGCTTTCTTT
few,-,TRBJ2-5,TRBV3-1,CASSQGVQYF,TGTGCCAGCAGCCAAGGGGTCCAGTACTTC
many,-,TRBJ1-1,TRBV12-3/TRBV12-4,CASSFAGGRNTEAFF,TGTGCCAGCAGCTTCGCGGGGGGGCGGAACACTGAAGCTTTCTTT
few,-,TRBJ1-5,TRBV6-1,CASSTVRVGPEQPQHF,TGTGCCAGCAGTACGGTTCGGGTAGGGCCGGAACAGCCCCAGCATTTT
few,-,TRBJ1-4,TRBV9,CASSVAVGGDREKLFF,TGTGCCAGCAGCGTAGCGGTCGGAGGGGATCGGGAAAAACTGTTTTTT
many,-,TRBJ1-1,TRBV12-3/TRBV12-4,CASSPGGWVGTEAFF,TGTGCCAGCAGTCCCGGTGGGTGGGTTGGCACTGAAGCTTTCTTT
few,-,TRBJ1-2,TRBV3-1,CASSQVDAYGYTF,TGTGCCAGCAGCCAGGTGGATGCCTATGGCTACACCTTC
-,TRBD1,TRBJ1-4,TRBV10-3,CAISETRDSREKLFF,TGTGCCATCAGTGAGACACGGGACAGTCGAGAAAAACTGTTTTTT
few,-,TRBJ1-2,TRBV30,CAWSLTRGYTF,TGTGCCTGGAGTTTGACTCGGGGCTACACCTTC
few,-,TRBJ2-7,TRBV5-1,CASSQYGTPTGEQYF,TGCGCCAGCAGCCAATACGGGACACCCACGGGTGAGCAGTACTTC
-,-,TRBJ2-2,TRBV10-3,CAISESRGANTGELFF,TGTGCCATCAGTGAGTCGAGGGGGGCAAACACCGGGGAGCTGTTTTTT
many,-,TRBJ1-6,TRBV28,CASSFPSNSPLHF,TGTGCCAGCAGTTTCCCCAGCAATTCACCCCTCCACTTT
-,-,TRBJ2-7,TRBV9,CASSVAGSNLIYEQYF,TGTGCCAGCAGCGTAGCTGGGAGCAACCTTATCTACGAGCAGTACTTC
-,TRBD1,TRBJ1-4,TRBV20-1,CSARGTGVDEKLFF,TGCAGTGCTAGAGGGACAGGGGTGGATGAAAAACTGTTTTTT
-,TRBD2,TRBJ2-1,TRBV10-2,CASTLAGPYNEQFF,TGCGCCAGCACCCTAGCGGGGCCCTACAATGAGCAGTTCTTC
-,TRBD2,TRBJ2-7,TRBV5-1,CASSLYGTSGYEQYF,TGCGCCAGCAGCTTGTATGGGACTAGCGGCTACGAGCAGTACTTC
few,-,TRBJ1-4,TRBV12-3/TRBV12-4,CASSEGGLGEKLFF,TGTGCCAGCAGCGAGGGGGGATTGGGAGAAAAACTGTTTTTT
-,-,TRBJ2-1,TRBV6-1,CASSEFPGAVSEQFF,TGTGCCAGCAGTGAATTCCCGGGAGCGGTTAGCGAGCAGTTCTTC
many,-,TRBJ1-1,TRBV28,CASTIGVGSTEAFF,TGTGCCAGCACCATAGGGGTCGGGAGCACTGAAGCTTTCTTT